One and the same sample provided the 10 T cell receptor beta chains below, sequenced in a study of response to subunit inactivated influenza vaccine. TCRdb reprocessed the RT-PCR reads with MiXCR, giving one entry per CDR3 protein. This sample yields around 520,000 distinct CDR3 sequences, of which about 25% are seen a single time; around 1.8% belongs to the top ten. The sequences come from CD4+ T cells sorted from PBMCs, collected around 5 days after vaccination. The receptors were gathered from a man aged 45-65 years who received an inactivated influenza vaccine.

The chain is built from TRBV29-1 and TRBJ2-1; 8 bases fit TRBD1. CDR3 size: 13 residues. CDR1 SQVTM and CDR2 ANQGSEA come from the germline V gene. After removal of 4 bases from V and 2 bases from J, the junction contained 1 base not matched to a gene. The CDR3 nucleotides are TGCAGCGTTGCACAGGGGGCCTACAATGAGCAGTTCTTC. This gives the protein CSVAQGAYNEQFF.

This rearrangement joins TRBV6-1 to TRBJ1-2; 7 nucleotides agree with TRBD1. The trim removed 5 bases at V and 8 bases at J, leaving 8 bases unmatched. Germline V gene data show CDR1 as MNHNS and CDR2 as SASEGT. The CDR3 totals 13 residues. CDR3: CASSNGQAKGYTF. CDR3 sequence (DNA): TGTGCCAGCAGTAATGGACAGGCGAAGGGCTACACCTTC.

This clonotype was seen at least ten times. The chain employs TRBV7-2 and TRBJ2-3, with TRBD2 identical over 12 bases. Germline-derived CDR1 and CDR2 are SGHTA and FQGNSA. The length of the CDR3 is 16 residues. The J segment lost 1 base and the V segment lost 5 bases, leaving 4 bases of the junction unmatched. CDR3 amino acids: CASSPSGGAGTDTQYF. The CDR3 nucleotides read TGTGCCAGCAGCCCTAGCGGGGGGGCTGGCACAGATACGCAGTATTTT.

This sequence joins TRBV7-2 and TRBJ2-5; possibly TRBD1 or TRBD2 for D (6 bases each). The germline V and J ends were trimmed by 1 base and 5 bases, with 11 bases remaining between them. The CDR3 consists of 14 residues. From germline, CDR1 is SGHTA and CDR2 FQGNSA. The CDR3 DNA follows: TGTGCCAGCAGCTTAGACGGGGGCGTTGAGACCCAGTACTTC. It yields the protein CASSLDGGVETQYF.

This sequence joins TRBV6-2 or TRBV6-3 and TRBJ2-7; 10 positions agree with TRBD2. After removal of 8 bases from V and 2 bases from J, the junction contained 3 bases not matched to a gene. CDR1 and CDR2 (germline): MNHEY, SVGEGT. There are 13 residues in the CDR3. CDR3 DNA sequence: TGTGCCAGCCGAACTAGCGGGGCCTACGAGCAGTACTTC. Its translation: CASRTSGAYEQYF.

The sample holds one count of this clonotype. This chain connects TRBV12-3 or TRBV12-4 to TRBJ2-3; D gene ambiguous. V dropped 3 bases and J dropped 1 base, with 8 bases sitting between them. This CDR3 is 14 amino acids long. CDR3 sequence (DNA): TGTGCCAGCAGTTTGATCGGTCGCACAGATACGCAGTATTTT. Translation: CASSLIGRTDTQYF.

This chain connects TRBV5-1 to TRBJ2-3; D perhaps matches TRBD1 (5 bases). Looked up from germline, CDR1 is SGHRS and CDR2 is YFSETQ. V was trimmed by 2 bases and J by 2 bases, leaving 15 bases between them. The CDR3 sequence is 16 residues long. The CDR3 region is CASSLGRRTPTDTQYF. Here the CDR3 DNA reads TGCGCCAGCAGCTTAGGGCGACGGACACCCACAGATACGCAGTATTTT.

J is TRBJ2-5 and V is TRBV7-9, with D unclear. Germline V CDR1 and CDR2: SEHNR, FQNEAQ (reference sequence). The CDR3 is 14 residues long. V gave up 3 bases and J gave up 1 base, with 9 bases separating them. The CDR3 spells CASSFGRFQETQYF. CDR3 bases: TGTGCCAGCAGCTTTGGACGGTTCCAAGAGACCCAGTACTTC.

V and J are TRBV6-2 or TRBV6-3 and TRBJ2-4; D is unclear. Germline CDR1 reads MNHEY; CDR2 reads SVGEGT. The CDR3 consists of 14 residues. Trimming removed 10 bases at V and 3 bases at J, with 16 bases between. The CDR3 here is CATRAVIDKNIQYF. The DNA of the CDR3 is TGTGCCACCCGGGCCGTGATAGACAAAAACATTCAGTACTTC.

The CDR3 DNA follows: TGCAGCGTTGGATCGACAGGGGGCGCCGGCTACACCTTC. Translated, it gives CSVGSTGGAGYTF. The genes are TRBV29-1 and TRBJ1-2; 10 bases are shared with TRBD1. Germline V gene sequence: CDR1 SQVTM, CDR2 ANQGSEA. The CDR3 has 13 residues. V lost 4 bases, J lost 8 bases, and 7 bases stayed unmatched.